This T cell receptor beta chain was identified in a study of T cell responses to AZD1222 COVID-19 vaccine. Points from the study as a whole: An increase in Spike-specific TCR breadth and depth was observed after two AZD1222 doses. Only five or six individuals given AZD1222 were seropositive at baseline.

This clone was counted only a few times. Its antigen is not known. This CDR3 is 15 amino acids long. Trimming took 0 bases from V and 2 from J, leaving 11 bases between them. Germline CDR1 is SGHTS and CDR2 is YDEGEE. Data came from immunoSEQ multiplex PCR; TCRdb stores just in-frame clones and leaves some out. Here the sample spans over 150,000 clones, roughly nine tenths being singletons. This TCR was recovered from an adult who received the AZD1222 COVID-19 vaccine. The chain employs TRBV5-8 and TRBJ1-1; D ambiguous. The sequencing used peripheral blood, collected 28 days after the second AZD1222 dose. Here the CDR3 reads CASSLEWHQNTEAFF. The CDR3 DNA follows: TGTGCCAGCAGCTTGGAATGGCACCAAAACACTGAAGCTTTCTTT. The variable domain in full, with the rest retrieved from reference TRBV5-8 and TRBJ1-1, is EAGVTQSPTHLIKTRGQQATLRCSPISGHTSVYWYQQALGLGLQFLLWYDEGEERNRGNFPPRFSGRQFPNYSSELNVNALELEDSALYLCASSLEWHQNTEAFFGQGTRLTVV.